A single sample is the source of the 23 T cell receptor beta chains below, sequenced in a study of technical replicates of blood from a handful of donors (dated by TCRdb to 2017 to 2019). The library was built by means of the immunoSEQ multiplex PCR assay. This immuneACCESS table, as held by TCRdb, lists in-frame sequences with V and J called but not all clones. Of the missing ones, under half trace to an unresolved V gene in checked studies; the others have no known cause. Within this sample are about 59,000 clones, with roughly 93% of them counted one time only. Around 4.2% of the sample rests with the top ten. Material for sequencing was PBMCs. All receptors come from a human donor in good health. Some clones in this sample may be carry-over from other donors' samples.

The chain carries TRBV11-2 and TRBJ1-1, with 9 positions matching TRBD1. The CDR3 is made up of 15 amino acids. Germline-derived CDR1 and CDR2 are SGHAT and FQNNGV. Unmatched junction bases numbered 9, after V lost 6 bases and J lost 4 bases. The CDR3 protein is CASSTTGQGVTEAFF. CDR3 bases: TGTGCCAGCAGTACTACGGGACAGGGAGTCACTGAAGCTTTCTTT.

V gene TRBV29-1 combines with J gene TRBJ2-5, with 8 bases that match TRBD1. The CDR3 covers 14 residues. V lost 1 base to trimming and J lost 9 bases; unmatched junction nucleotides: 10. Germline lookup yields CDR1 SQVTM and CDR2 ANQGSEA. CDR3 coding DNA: TGCAGCGTTGAAGCGCCAGGGGGCCTTTGGGCCCAGTACTTC. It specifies CSVEAPGGLWAQYF.

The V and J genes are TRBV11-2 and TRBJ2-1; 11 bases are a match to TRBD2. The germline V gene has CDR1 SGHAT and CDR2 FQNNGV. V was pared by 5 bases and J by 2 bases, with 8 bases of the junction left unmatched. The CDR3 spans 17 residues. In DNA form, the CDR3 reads TGTGCCAGCAGCGCAAGACTAGCGGGATCGACCTACAATGAGCAGTTCTTC. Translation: CASSARLAGSTYNEQFF.

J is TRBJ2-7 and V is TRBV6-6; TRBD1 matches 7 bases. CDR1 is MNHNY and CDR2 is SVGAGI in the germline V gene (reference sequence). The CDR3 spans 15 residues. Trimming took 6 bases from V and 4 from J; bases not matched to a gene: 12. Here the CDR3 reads CASRTGTENLYEQYF. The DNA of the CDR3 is TGTGCCAGCAGAACCGGGACAGAGAATCTTTACGAGCAGTACTTC.

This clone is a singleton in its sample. Written as DNA, the CDR3 is TGTGCCAGCAGCTCAGTCGGGGGGGCCTATAGCCAAGAGACCCAGTACTTC. Protein: CASSSVGGAYSQETQYF. V gene TRBV11-2 combines with J gene TRBJ2-5; 8 bases are shared with TRBD2. Trimming removed 4 bases from V and 1 base from J; junction bases left unmatched: 11. Germline V gene lookup returns CDR1 SGHAT and CDR2 FQNNGV. CDR3 size: 17 residues. The whole variable domain, filled in from reference TRBV11-2 and TRBJ2-5, reads EAGVAQSPRYKIIEKRQSVAFWCNPISGHATLYWYQQILGQGPKLLIQFQNNGVVDDSQLPKDRFSAERLKGVDSTLKIQPAKLEDSAVYLCASSSVGGAYSQETQYFGPGTRLLVL.

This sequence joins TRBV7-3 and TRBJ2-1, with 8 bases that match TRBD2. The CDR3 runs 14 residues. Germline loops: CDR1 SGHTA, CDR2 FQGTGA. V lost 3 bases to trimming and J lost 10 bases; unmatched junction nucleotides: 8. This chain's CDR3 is CASSFSGRQQEQFF. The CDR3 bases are TGTGCCAGCAGCTTCAGCGGGAGACAACAGGAGCAGTTCTTC. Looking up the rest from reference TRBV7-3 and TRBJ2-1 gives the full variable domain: GAGVSQTPSNKVTEKGKYVELRCDPISGHTALYWYRQSLGQGPEFLIYFQGTGAADDSGLPNDRFFAVRPEGSVSTLKIQRTERGDSAVYLCASSFSGRQQEQFFGPGTRLTVL.

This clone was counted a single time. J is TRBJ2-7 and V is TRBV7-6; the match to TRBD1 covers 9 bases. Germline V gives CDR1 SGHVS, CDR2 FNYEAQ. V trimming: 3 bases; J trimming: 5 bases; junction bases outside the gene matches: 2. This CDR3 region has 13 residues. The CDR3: CASSLDRGHEQYF. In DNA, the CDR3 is TGTGCCAGCAGCTTGGACAGGGGCCACGAGCAGTACTTC.

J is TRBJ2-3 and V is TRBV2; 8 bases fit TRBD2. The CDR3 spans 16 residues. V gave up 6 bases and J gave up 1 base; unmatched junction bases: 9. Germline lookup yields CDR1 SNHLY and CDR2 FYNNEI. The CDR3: CASRYKREWGTDTQYF. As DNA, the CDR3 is TGTGCCAGCAGGTATAAGCGGGAGTGGGGCACAGATACGCAGTATTTT. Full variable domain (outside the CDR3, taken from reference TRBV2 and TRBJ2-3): EPEVTQTPSHQVTQMGQEVILRCVPISNHLYFYWYRQILGQKVEFLVSFYNNEISEKSEIFDDQFSVERPDGSNFTLKIRSTKLEDSAMYFCASRYKREWGTDTQYFGPGTRLTVL.

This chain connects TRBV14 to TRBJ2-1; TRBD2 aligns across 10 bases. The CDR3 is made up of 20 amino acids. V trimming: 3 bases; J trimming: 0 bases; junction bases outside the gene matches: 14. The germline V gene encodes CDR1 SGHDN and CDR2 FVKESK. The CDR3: CASSQPRGLAGVFSYNEQFF. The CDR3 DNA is TGTGCCAGCAGCCAGCCCCGGGGTCTAGCGGGAGTGTTCTCCTACAATGAGCAGTTCTTC.

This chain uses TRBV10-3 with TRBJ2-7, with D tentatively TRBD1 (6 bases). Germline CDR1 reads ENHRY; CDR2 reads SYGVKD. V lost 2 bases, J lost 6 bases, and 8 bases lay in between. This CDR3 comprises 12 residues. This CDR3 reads CAISEGTSEQYF. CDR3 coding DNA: TGTGCCATCAGTGAGGGGACATCCGAGCAGTACTTC.

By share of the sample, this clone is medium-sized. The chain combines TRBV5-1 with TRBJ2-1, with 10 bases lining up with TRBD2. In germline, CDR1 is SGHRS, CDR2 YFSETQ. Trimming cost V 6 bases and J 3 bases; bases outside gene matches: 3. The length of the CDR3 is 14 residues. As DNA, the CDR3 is TGCGCCAGCACCTTAGCGGGGGGCTACAATGAGCAGTTCTTC. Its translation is CASTLAGGYNEQFF.

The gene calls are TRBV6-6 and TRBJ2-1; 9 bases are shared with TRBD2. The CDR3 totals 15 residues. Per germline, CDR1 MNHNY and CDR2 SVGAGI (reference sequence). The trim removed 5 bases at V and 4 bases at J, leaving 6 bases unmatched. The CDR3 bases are TGTGCCAGCAGTAACCCTAGCGGGACTTACAATGAGCAGTTCTTC. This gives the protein CASSNPSGTYNEQFF.

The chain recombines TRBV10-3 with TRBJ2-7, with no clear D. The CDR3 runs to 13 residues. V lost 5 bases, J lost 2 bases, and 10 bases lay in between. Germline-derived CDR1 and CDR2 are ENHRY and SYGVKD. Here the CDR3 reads CAISSQSTYEQYF. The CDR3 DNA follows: TGTGCCATCAGTTCACAGAGCACCTACGAGCAGTACTTC.

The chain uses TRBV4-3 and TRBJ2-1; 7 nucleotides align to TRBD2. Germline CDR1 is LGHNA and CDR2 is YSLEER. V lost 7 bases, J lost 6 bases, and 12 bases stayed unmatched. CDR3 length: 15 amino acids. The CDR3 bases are TGCGCCAGCACCCCCAGAGCGGGGCGGGGCAATGAGCAGTTCTTC. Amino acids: CASTPRAGRGNEQFF.

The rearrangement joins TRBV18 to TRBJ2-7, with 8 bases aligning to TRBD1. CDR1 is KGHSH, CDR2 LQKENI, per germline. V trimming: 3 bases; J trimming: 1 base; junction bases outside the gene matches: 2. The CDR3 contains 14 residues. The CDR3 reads CASSPDRASYEQYF. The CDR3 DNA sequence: TGTGCCAGCTCACCGGACAGGGCATCCTACGAGCAGTACTTC.

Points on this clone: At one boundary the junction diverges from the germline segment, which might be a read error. In nucleotides, the CDR3 is TGCGCCAGCAGCTTGCGTGGACAGGGGGGCGGGGGTGAGCAGCTCTTC. It codes for CASSLRGQGGGGEQLF. The chain couples TRBV5-1 to TRBJ2-1, with 10 bases lining up with TRBD1. Germline lookup yields CDR1 SGHRS and CDR2 YFSETQ. This CDR3 spans 16 amino acids.

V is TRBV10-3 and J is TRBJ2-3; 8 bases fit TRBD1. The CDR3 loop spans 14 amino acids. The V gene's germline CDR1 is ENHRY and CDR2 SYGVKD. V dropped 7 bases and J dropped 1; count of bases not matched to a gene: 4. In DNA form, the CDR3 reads TGTGCCATCAAGCAGGGGGCGGGCACAGATACGCAGTATTTT. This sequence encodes CAIKQGAGTDTQYF.

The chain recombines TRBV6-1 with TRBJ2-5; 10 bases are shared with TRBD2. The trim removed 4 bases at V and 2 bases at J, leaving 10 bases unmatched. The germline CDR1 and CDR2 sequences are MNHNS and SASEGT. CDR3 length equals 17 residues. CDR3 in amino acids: CASSASESSGGQETQYF. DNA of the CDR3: TGTGCCAGCAGTGCAAGCGAATCTAGCGGGGGACAAGAGACCCAGTACTTC.

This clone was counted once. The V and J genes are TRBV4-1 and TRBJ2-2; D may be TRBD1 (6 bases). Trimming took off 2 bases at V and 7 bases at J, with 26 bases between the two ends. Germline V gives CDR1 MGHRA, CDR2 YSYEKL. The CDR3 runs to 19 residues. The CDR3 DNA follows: TGCGCCAGCAGCCAATTAAAAAATGGTGTCAGGGGAAGTTGCGGGGAGCTGTTTTTT. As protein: CASSQLKNGVRGSCGELFF.

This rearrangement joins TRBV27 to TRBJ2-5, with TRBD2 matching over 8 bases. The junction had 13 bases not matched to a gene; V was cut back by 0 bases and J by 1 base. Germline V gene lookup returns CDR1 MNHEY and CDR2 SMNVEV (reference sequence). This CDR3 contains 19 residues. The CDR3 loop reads CASSLSRSRRGVTQETQYF. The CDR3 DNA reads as TGTGCCAGCAGTTTATCTCGGTCTCGGCGGGGGGTGACCCAAGAGACCCAGTACTTC.

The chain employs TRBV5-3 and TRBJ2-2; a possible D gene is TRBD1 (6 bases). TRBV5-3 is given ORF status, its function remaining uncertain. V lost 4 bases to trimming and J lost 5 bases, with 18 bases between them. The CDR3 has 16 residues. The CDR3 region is CARSPRHRERTGELFF. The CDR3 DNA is TGTGCCAGAAGCCCCCGCCACAGGGAAAGGACCGGGGAGCTGTTTTTT.

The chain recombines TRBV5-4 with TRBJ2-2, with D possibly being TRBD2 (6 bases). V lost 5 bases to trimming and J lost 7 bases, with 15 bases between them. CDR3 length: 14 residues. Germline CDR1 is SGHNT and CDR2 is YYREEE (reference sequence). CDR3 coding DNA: TGTGCCAGCAGACCCTACCAGGGAGGCGGGGAGCTGTTTTTT. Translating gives CASRPYQGGGELFF.

CDR3 sequence: CATREGGQDIDEQFF. CDR3 DNA: TGTGCCACCAGGGAGGGGGGGCAGGATATCGATGAGCAGTTCTTC. The chain recombines TRBV15 with TRBJ2-1, with D tentatively TRBD2 (7 bases). The germline V gene encodes CDR1 LNHNV and CDR2 YYDKDF (reference sequence). The CDR3 runs 15 residues. The V end lost 6 bases, the J end lost 8 bases, and 20 bases lay between the germline ends.